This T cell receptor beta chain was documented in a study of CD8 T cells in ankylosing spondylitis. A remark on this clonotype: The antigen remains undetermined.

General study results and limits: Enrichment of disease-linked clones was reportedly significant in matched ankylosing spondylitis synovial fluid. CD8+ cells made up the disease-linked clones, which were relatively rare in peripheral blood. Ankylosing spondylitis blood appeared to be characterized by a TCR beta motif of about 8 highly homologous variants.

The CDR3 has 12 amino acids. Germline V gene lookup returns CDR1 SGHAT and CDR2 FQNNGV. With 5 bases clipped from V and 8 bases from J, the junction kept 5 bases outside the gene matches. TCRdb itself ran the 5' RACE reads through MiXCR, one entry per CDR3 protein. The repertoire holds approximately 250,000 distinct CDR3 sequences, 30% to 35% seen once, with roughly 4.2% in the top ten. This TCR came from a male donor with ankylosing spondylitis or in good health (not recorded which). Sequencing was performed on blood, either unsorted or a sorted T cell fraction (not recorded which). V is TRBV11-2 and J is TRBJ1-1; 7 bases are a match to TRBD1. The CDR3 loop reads CASSPRTGEAFF. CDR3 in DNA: TGTGCCAGCAGCCCACGGACAGGAGAAGCTTTCTTT.